This T cell receptor beta chain is from a study of cytomegalovirus exposure and HLA in healthy donors. Across the study: Counted in an early data release were about 85 million unique TCRs from HLA-typed donors.

There were likely unrecorded immune exposures, though donors were nominally healthy when sampled. A multiplex PCR was run with 60 Vbeta primers and 13 Jbeta primers. The repertoire was sequenced with immunoSEQ multiplex PCR; TCRdb's copy has only in-frame clones and lacks some. The sample holds a few hundred thousand clones, about 74% seen once. This clone has more than one count but fewer than ten. Antigen: not known. General study results and limits: With high specificity and sensitivity, the classifier reportedly diagnosed cytomegalovirus status.

The V gene's germline CDR1 is KGHSH and CDR2 LQKENI. V shed 3 bases and J 2 bases; nucleotides not matched to a gene: 4. CDR3 length: 14 residues. J is TRBJ2-7 and V is TRBV18, with TRBD1 matching over 7 bases. Sequencing used PBMCs. The sequence was collected from a woman in her 30s in good health and CMV-seronegative. CDR3 DNA sequence: TGTGCCAGCTCACCTCCCGGGACAGCCTACGAGCAGTACTTC. It yields the protein CASSPPGTAYEQYF. The entire variable domain, with the rest obtained from reference TRBV18 and TRBJ2-7, is as follows: NAGVMQNPRHLVRRRGQEARLRCSPMKGHSHVYWYRQLPEEGLKFMVYLQKENIIDESGMPKERFSAEFPKEGPSILRIQQVVRGDSAAYFCASSPPGTAYEQYFGPGTRLTVT.